This T cell receptor (beta chain) was identified in a study of cytomegalovirus exposure and HLA in healthy donors. Broader study findings: Presence/absence analyses took donor sequencing depth as roughly uniform. Later on, analysis showed that most CMV-associated TCR beta chains appeared to be HLA-restricted.

The CDR3 covers 16 residues. Germline V CDR1 and CDR2: MRHNA, SNTAGT. The V end was cut by 0 bases, the J end by 0 bases, with 11 bases between. The PCR had 60 Vbeta and 13 Jbeta primers. The protocol was immunoSEQ multiplex PCR, while the TCRdb copy is restricted to in-frame clones and leaves out a portion. The profile shows about 200,000 clones, under 70% of them singletons. Regarding this clone: Its antigen is unidentified.

As for the donors, each was a healthy bone marrow donor. The V and J genes are TRBV6-4 and TRBJ1-2; D is undetermined. Sequences were obtained from PBMCs. The TCR sequence derives from a man aged 35 to 55 in good health and CMV-seropositive. The CDR3 here is CASSDSGSNPNYGYTF. The CDR3 DNA is TGTGCCAGCAGTGACTCGGGCAGCAACCCTAACTATGGCTACACCTTC.